These 29 T cell receptor beta chains came from one sample sequenced in a study of regulatory T cells in long-lasting Graves disease. Arm-PCR of CDR3 regions and iRepertoire HTBI primers were the basis on which TCR beta libraries were built. TCRdb analysed the multiplex PCR reads with MiXCR anew, one entry per CDR3 protein. Found here are hundreds of thousands of distinct CDR3 sequences, roughly a fifth of them singletons; the top ten hold less than 9%. The time point: persistent/refractory GD, antithyroid drugs over 5 years with positive TRAb. The TCR library was made from RNA extracted from PBMCs. The material was peripheral blood mononuclear cells (PBMCs), obtained when the disease was refractory, from a patient treated with antithyroid drugs. Every receptor here comes from a female donor with Graves disease.

This clonotype appeared many times. The rearrangement uses TRBV28 and TRBJ2-7, with 11 bases aligning to TRBD2. Per germline, CDR1 MDHEN and CDR2 SYDVKM. Trimming cost V 6 bases and J 6 bases; bases outside gene matches: 10. CDR3 length equals 15 residues. The CDR3 region is CASRPLAGVFREQYF. The CDR3 region has the DNA TGTGCCAGCAGGCCACTAGCGGGAGTTTTCCGCGAGCAGTACTTC.

This clonotype was observed many times. V and J are TRBV28 and TRBJ1-1; D is undetermined. Per germline, CDR1 MDHEN and CDR2 SYDVKM. Trimming stripped 2 bases from V and 8 bases from J, with 18 bases between. There are 15 residues in the CDR3. In DNA, the CDR3 is TGTGCCAGCAGTTTAGTTGGAAGGGCCGAAGGGGAAGCTTTCTTT. Encoded protein: CASSLVGRAEGEAFF.

The table lists this clonotype with a few counts. The chain carries TRBV30 and TRBJ2-7, with D unresolved. Per germline, CDR1 GTSNPN and CDR2 SVGIG (reference sequence). This CDR3 is built from 11 residues. V gave up 3 bases and J gave up 4 bases, with 7 bases separating them. The CDR3 DNA is TGTGCCTGGAGACGCTCTTACGAGCAGTACTTC. It is translated as CAWRRSYEQYF. Together with reference TRBV30 and TRBJ2-7, the CDR3 gives the full variable domain: SQTIHQWPATLVQPVGSPLSLECTVEGTSNPNLYWYRQAAGRGLQLLFYSVGIGQISSEVPQNLSASRPQDRQFILSSKKLLLSDSGFYLCAWRRSYEQYFGPGTRLTVT.

The chain recombines TRBV20-1 with TRBJ1-1, with D unresolved. V shed 8 bases and J shed 1 base, with 5 bases lying between them. The germline gives CDR1 DFQATT, CDR2 SNEGSKA (reference sequence). The CDR3 is 10 residues long. The CDR3 bases are TGCAGTACTCAGAACACTGAAGCTTTCTTT. This translates into CSTQNTEAFF.

The chain joins TRBV14 to TRBJ2-7, with D unclear. Trimming removed 0 bases from V and 0 bases from J, with 6 bases in between. From germline, CDR1 is SGHDN and CDR2 FVKESK. This CDR3 has 14 amino acids. CDR3 in DNA: TGTGCCAGCAGCCAAGACGCTTACTCCTACGAGCAGTACTTC. Its protein is CASSQDAYSYEQYF.

The chain joins TRBV19 to TRBJ1-5, with 8 positions matching TRBD1. This CDR3 is 14 amino acids long. The V gene end was trimmed by 6 bases and the J gene end by 7 bases; junction bases not matched to a gene: 8. Germline V gene sequence: CDR1 LNHDA, CDR2 SQIVND (reference sequence). CDR3 DNA sequence: TGTGCCAGTAGCCTGGACAGGGAGGAACAGCCCCAGCATTTT. It is translated as CASSLDREEQPQHF.

Worth noting for this clonotype: A much larger clone differs by one base, so this may be a read error. The rearrangement joins TRBV6-1 to TRBJ1-5, with D perhaps TRBD1 (5 bases). V dropped 6 bases and J dropped 1 base, with 13 bases sitting between them. Germline CDR1 is MNHNS and CDR2 is SASEGT. CDR3 length: 15 residues. Here the CDR3 reads CASRPRQPSNQPQHF. The CDR3, as DNA: TGTGCCAGCAGACCCAGACAGCCAAGCAATCAGCCCCAGCATTTT.

This clonotype occurred many times. This chain joins TRBV12-3 or TRBV12-4 and TRBJ1-1; possible D gene TRBD1, 5 bases. V gave up 6 bases and J gave up 4 bases, with 18 bases separating them. The CDR3 is 15 amino acids. The CDR3 DNA reads TGTGCCAGCAGCCTCGGGACCCTTCAGAGCACTGAAGCTTTCTTT. It yields the protein CASSLGTLQSTEAFF.

This clonotype came up many times. The J gene is TRBJ2-3, the V gene TRBV12-3 or TRBV12-4; D ambiguous. V was shortened by 2 bases and J by 4 bases, with 1 base between the two germline ends. The CDR3 is made up of 11 amino acids. The chain's CDR3 is CASSLSDTQYF. The DNA of the CDR3 is TGTGCCAGCAGTTTATCAGATACGCAGTATTTT.

This clonotype was detected a few times. This chain links TRBV29-1 with TRBJ1-2; perhaps TRBD1 as D (5 bases). Germline CDR1 is SQVTM and CDR2 is ANQGSEA. The CDR3 has 13 residues. DNA of the CDR3: TGCAGTCGGGGGTGCCAGGGACCCTATGGCTACACCTTC. It yields the protein CSRGCQGPYGYTF.

The sample holds a few counts of this clonotype. The V gene is TRBV14, the J gene TRBJ2-5, with D perhaps TRBD1 (5 bases). The CDR3 sequence is 14 residues long. V was cut by 6 bases and J by 2 bases, with 13 bases left in between. Germline CDR1 and CDR2: SGHDN and FVKESK. CDR3 amino acids: CASSTWTRQETQYF. The CDR3 DNA is TGTGCCAGCAGTACGTGGACAAGGCAAGAGACCCAGTACTTC.

This chain links TRBV6-2 or TRBV6-3 with TRBJ2-2, with TRBD1 matching over 7 bases. The CDR3 totals 16 residues. Germline trimming cut 8 bases from V and 5 bases from J; bases unmatched to any gene: 14. Germline V gene data show CDR1 as MNHEY and CDR2 as SVGEGT. The CDR3 region has the DNA TGTGCCAGCGGTGAGCTAAGGGGGCGGGCAACCGGGGAGCTGTTTTTT. As protein: CASGELRGRATGELFF.

This clonotype was counted once. At one end, the junction sequence differs from germline, possibly due to a read error. The chain carries TRBV11-2 and TRBJ2-5; D may be TRBD1 (5 bases). This CDR3 has 17 residues. The germline V gene encodes CDR1 SGHAT and CDR2 FQNNGV. The CDR3 region is CASSPLGQPYPQETQYF. CDR3 coding DNA: TGCGCCAGCAGCCCTCTGGGGCAACCATACCCCCAAGAGACCCAGTACTTC. Supplemented by reference TRBV11-2 and TRBJ2-5, the full variable domain reads EAGVAQSPRYKIIEKRQSVAFWCNPISGHATLYWYQQILGQGPKLLIQFQNNGVVDDSQLPKDRFSAERLKGVDSTLKIQPAKLEDSAVYLCASSPLGQPYPQETQYFGPGTRLLVL.

A single count supports this clonotype. The chain links TRBV19 to TRBJ2-1, with 8 bases aligning to TRBD2. The CDR3 runs 17 residues. The ends lost 3 bases at V and 7 bases at J; junction bases unmatched: 14. The germline CDR1 and CDR2 sequences are LNHDA and SQIVND (reference sequence). The CDR3 here is CASSIPGGSGIDNEQFF. The DNA of the CDR3 is TGTGCCAGTAGTATTCCCGGGGGTAGCGGGATCGATAATGAGCAGTTCTTC. Using reference TRBV19 and TRBJ2-1 for the parts outside the CDR3, the full variable domain is DGGITQSPKYLFRKEGQNVTLSCEQNLNHDAMYWYRQDPGQGLRLIYYSQIVNDFQKGDIAEGYSVSREKKESFPLTVTSAQKNPTAFYLCASSIPGGSGIDNEQFFGPGTRLTVL.

The table lists this clonotype with many counts. This rearrangement joins TRBV27 to TRBJ2-5; D remains unclear. With 6 bases removed from V and 2 bases from J, the gap between germline ends came to 16 bases. CDR3 size: 15 residues. The germline gives CDR1 MNHEY, CDR2 SMNVEV (reference sequence). For the CDR3, the DNA is TGTGCCAGCAGACCTCCCTTCGGAAGGCAAGAGACCCAGTACTTC. It codes for CASRPPFGRQETQYF.

This clonotype was counted a few times. The chain recombines TRBV4-3 with TRBJ1-4; D gene unclear. Per the germline V gene, CDR1 is LGHNA and CDR2 is YSLEER. The V and J ends lost 0 bases and 3 bases respectively, with 11 bases between them. CDR3 size: 16 residues. The CDR3, as DNA: TGCGCCAGCAGCCAAGATGTGGTCAGATCTAATGAAAAACTGTTTTTT. Protein sequence: CASSQDVVRSNEKLFF.

This sequence joins TRBV5-1 and TRBJ2-7, with 11 bases fitting TRBD1. The CDR3 consists of 17 residues. From germline, CDR1 is SGHRS and CDR2 YFSETQ. V lost 5 bases, J lost 0 bases, and 10 bases stayed unmatched. CDR3 region: CASRDRGQEPSSYEQYF. CDR3 bases: TGCGCCAGCAGGGACAGGGGGCAAGAACCTAGCTCCTACGAGCAGTACTTC.

The table lists this clonotype with a few counts. V is TRBV29-1 and J is TRBJ1-1; TRBD1 might be the D (5 bases). This CDR3 region has 11 residues. Trimming pared 6 bases from V and 6 bases from J, leaving 11 bases between. Germline V gene lookup returns CDR1 SQVTM and CDR2 ANQGSEA. The CDR3 DNA reads as TGCAGCGTCGGGGGGACCTCTGAAGCTTTCTTT. Its protein is CSVGGTSEAFF.

Points on this clonotype: The junction does not match germline at one end; this may be a read error. The gene calls are TRBV28 and TRBJ1-1; D gene ambiguous. CDR1 is MDHEN and CDR2 is SYDVKM in the germline V gene. This CDR3 contains 13 residues. The CDR3: CVSRPTSVREAFF. As DNA, the CDR3 is TGTGTCAGCAGACCCACGTCGGTCAGAGAAGCTTTCTTT.

This clonotype has ten or more counts. The chain carries TRBV28 and TRBJ2-7, with TRBD2 matching 11 bases. Germline trimming cut 9 bases from V and 7 bases from J; bases unmatched to any gene: 5. The CDR3 spans 12 residues. The germline V gene has CDR1 MDHEN and CDR2 SYDVKM. The CDR3 coding sequence is TGTGCCAGTTTAGCGGGAGGGCGGGAGCAGTACTTC. Translated, it gives CASLAGGREQYF.

J is TRBJ1-2 and V is TRBV10-3; D is undetermined. Deletions cut 2 bases from V and 4 bases from J, with 11 bases between. Germline V gene lookup returns CDR1 ENHRY and CDR2 SYGVKD. This CDR3 comprises 14 residues. CDR3 loop: CAISEATGFYGYTF. CDR3 nucleotides: TGTGCCATCAGTGAGGCGACGGGTTTCTATGGCTACACCTTC.

Many counts were recorded for this clonotype. The rearrangement links TRBV5-6 to TRBJ2-7; 10 bases map to TRBD1. There are 14 residues in the CDR3. Germline trimming cut 4 bases from V and 3 bases from J; bases unmatched to any gene: 4. Germline loops: CDR1 SGHDT, CDR2 YYEEEE. In nucleotides, the CDR3 is TGTGCCAGCAGCACGGGACAGGGGTTCTACGAGCAGTACTTC. This sequence encodes CASSTGQGFYEQYF.

This clonotype was seen at least ten times. The rearrangement uses TRBV9 and TRBJ1-2; TRBD1 might be the D (5 bases). CDR3 size: 14 residues. V lost 4 bases to trimming and J lost 4 bases, with 14 bases between them. CDR1 and CDR2 (germline): SGDLS, YYNGEE. CDR3 region: CASSPRRTPYGYTF. In DNA, the CDR3 is TGTGCCAGCAGCCCTCGACGGACACCCTATGGCTACACCTTC.

The V and J genes are TRBV11-2 and TRBJ2-1; 15 bases match TRBD2. Germline V gives CDR1 SGHAT, CDR2 FQNNGV. This CDR3 region has 17 residues. Trimming removed 1 base from V and 8 bases from J; junction bases left unmatched: 6. The CDR3 protein is CASSLGTSGGARDEQFF. The CDR3 DNA reads TGTGCCAGCAGCTTAGGGACTAGCGGGGGGGCAAGGGATGAGCAGTTCTTC.

In regard to this clonotype: A read error is likely, as this CDR3 ends without the conserved phenylalanine or tryptophan. The rearrangement links TRBV12-3 or TRBV12-4 to TRBJ1-2; no firm D call. This CDR3 spans 13 amino acids. V was cut by 3 bases and J by 2 bases, with 7 bases left in between. The CDR3 here is CASSFGQNYGYTS. The CDR3 nucleotides read TGTGCCAGCAGTTTTGGGCAGAACTATGGCTACACCTCC.

V and J are TRBV29-1 and TRBJ2-7, with a possible D match to TRBD1 (6 bases). CDR3 length equals 13 residues. Trimming left V 4 bases short and J 3 bases short, with 13 bases between. The germline CDR1 and CDR2 sequences are SQVTM and ANQGSEA. The CDR3 sequence is CSVAEQGGYEQYF. CDR3 sequence (DNA): TGCAGCGTTGCGGAACAGGGCGGCTACGAGCAGTACTTC.

This chain connects TRBV12-3 or TRBV12-4 to TRBJ2-2; TRBD2 matches 7 bases. The trim removed 7 bases at V and 5 bases at J, leaving 13 bases unmatched. The CDR3 consists of 16 residues. CDR3 DNA: TGTGCCAGCAACCCGGGGCGGGAGATGTTTACCGGGGAGCTGTTTTTT. This translates into CASNPGREMFTGELFF.

V is TRBV29-1 and J is TRBJ1-1; tentative D call: TRBD1 (5 bases). From germline, CDR1 is SQVTM and CDR2 ANQGSEA. This CDR3 comprises 13 residues. Trimming took 3 bases from V and 4 from J, leaving 12 bases between them. The DNA of the CDR3 is TGCAGCGTTGAGGGACTGCTTACCACTGAAGCTTTCTTT. Amino acids: CSVEGLLTTEAFF.

Ten or more counts support this clonotype. The chain couples TRBV7-8 to TRBJ2-4; TRBD1 aligns across 8 bases. Trimming removed 1 base from V and 7 bases from J; junction bases left unmatched: 9. Germline CDR1 and CDR2: SGHVS and FQNEAQ. The CDR3 consists of 16 residues. CDR3 bases: TGTGCCAGCAGCTTAGTGTTTGCGGCAGGGGGCAACATTCAGTACTTC. It encodes CASSLVFAAGGNIQYF.